This record looks at one T cell receptor (beta chain) sequence and its context. Its specificity is unknown. Assay: immunoSEQ multiplex PCR; the TCRdb copy retains only in-frame clones and omits some. The table lists 80,000 to 100,000 clones, 75% to 90% of them singletons. The record originates from a study of T cell responses to AZD1222 COVID-19 vaccine. Study results and limitations: The donor group comprised mostly white British people and more females; the analysis possibly underestimated clonal diversity. At baseline, just six or seven AZD1222 recipients tested seropositive. Unmutated variant regions reportedly attract nearly half of all spike-specific TCRs. Distributed over spike, vaccine-associated CD4 TCRs predominated at 160-218 and 743-854.

The CDR3 totals 14 residues. Germline values: CDR1 SGHRS, CDR2 YFSETQ. The V end was cut by 4 bases, the J end by 7 bases, with 17 bases between. V gene TRBV5-1 combines with J gene TRBJ1-1, with D possibly being TRBD1 (6 bases). The sample here was peripheral blood, taken on day 0 of AZD1222 vaccination. The receptor was derived from an adult in good health. The CDR3 region is CASSPVWGAGEAFF. The CDR3 bases are TGCGCCAGCAGCCCTGTTTGGGGGGCGGGTGAAGCTTTCTTT.